Listed here is a single T cell receptor beta chain. The CDR3 sequence is 11 residues long. V lost 5 bases to trimming and J lost 9 bases; unmatched junction nucleotides: 4. The germline CDR1 and CDR2 sequences are DFQATT and SNEGSKA (reference sequence). This sample is part of a study of shared clonotypes between healthy human individuals. Profiling relied on immunoSEQ multiplex PCR, and the TCRdb table lists in-frame clones only, not all of them. The sample consists of millions of clones, approximately 90% of them appearing once. The clonotype originates from a man younger than 30 in good health. This rearrangement joins TRBV20-1 to TRBJ2-1; 7 bases fit TRBD1. What was sequenced was naive CD4+ T cells sorted from blood. The subset is: CD45RA+ positively selected. This CDR3 is CSARQGPEQFF. In DNA, the CDR3 is TGCAGTGCTCGACAGGGCCCTGAGCAGTTCTTC.